The T cell receptor (beta chain) described here comes from a study of blood T cell repertoires in COVID-19. Study background: Collection of acute and convalescent COVID-19 samples took place in the United States, Italy and Spain. Nucleic acid was either cDNA or gDNA, and it came from T cells, B-cell-depleted T cells, or PBMCs.

Deletions cut 0 bases from V and 0 bases from J, with 9 bases between. The CDR3 runs to 15 residues. Germline V gives CDR1 SGHRS, CDR2 YFSETQ. Participant age was roughly 18 to 89 years, and participants resided in fewer than 30 US areas. Using immunoSEQ multiplex PCR, the repertoire was profiled, and TCRdb retains in-frame clones only, with some absent. The table records roughly 200,000 clones, roughly 82% of them present only once. The rearrangement uses TRBV5-1 and TRBJ1-2; no reliable D call. This receptor was taken from a man aged 35 to 55 who had recovered from COVID-19. Sample: PBMCs or T cells enriched from blood (not recorded which). CDR3 residues: CASSLDPIANYGYTF. CDR3 bases: TGCGCCAGCAGCTTGGACCCGATAGCTAACTATGGCTACACCTTC.